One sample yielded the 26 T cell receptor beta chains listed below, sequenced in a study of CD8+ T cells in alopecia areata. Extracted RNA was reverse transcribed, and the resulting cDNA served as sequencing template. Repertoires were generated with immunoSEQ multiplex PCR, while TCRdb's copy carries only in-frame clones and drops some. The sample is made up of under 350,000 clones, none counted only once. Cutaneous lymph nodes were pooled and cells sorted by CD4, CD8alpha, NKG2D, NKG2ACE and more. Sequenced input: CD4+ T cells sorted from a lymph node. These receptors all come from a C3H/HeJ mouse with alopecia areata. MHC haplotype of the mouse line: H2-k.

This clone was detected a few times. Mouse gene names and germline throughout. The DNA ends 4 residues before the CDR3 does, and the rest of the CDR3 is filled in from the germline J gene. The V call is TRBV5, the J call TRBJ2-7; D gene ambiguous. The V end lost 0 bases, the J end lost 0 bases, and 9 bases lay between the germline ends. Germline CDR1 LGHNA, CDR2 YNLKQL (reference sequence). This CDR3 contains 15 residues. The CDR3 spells CASSQEHSSSYEQYF. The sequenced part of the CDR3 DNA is TGTGCCAGCAGCCAAGAACACAGCAGCTCCTAT.

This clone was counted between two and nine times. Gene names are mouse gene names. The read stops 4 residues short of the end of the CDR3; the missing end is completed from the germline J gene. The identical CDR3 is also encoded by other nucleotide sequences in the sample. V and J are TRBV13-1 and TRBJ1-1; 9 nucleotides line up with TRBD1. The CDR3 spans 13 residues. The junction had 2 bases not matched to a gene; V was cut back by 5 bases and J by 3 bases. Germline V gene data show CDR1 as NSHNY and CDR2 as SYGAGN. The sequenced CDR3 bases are TGTGCCAGCAGAAGGACAGGGGACACA. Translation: CASRRTGDT. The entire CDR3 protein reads CASRRTGDTEVFF.

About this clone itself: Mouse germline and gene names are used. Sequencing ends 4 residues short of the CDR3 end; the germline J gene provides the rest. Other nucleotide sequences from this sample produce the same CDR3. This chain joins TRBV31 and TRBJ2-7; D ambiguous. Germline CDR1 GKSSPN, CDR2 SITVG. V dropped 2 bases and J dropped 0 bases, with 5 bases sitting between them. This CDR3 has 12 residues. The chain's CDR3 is CAWSAGSYEQYF. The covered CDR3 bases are TGTGCCTGGAGTGCTGGCTCCTAT.

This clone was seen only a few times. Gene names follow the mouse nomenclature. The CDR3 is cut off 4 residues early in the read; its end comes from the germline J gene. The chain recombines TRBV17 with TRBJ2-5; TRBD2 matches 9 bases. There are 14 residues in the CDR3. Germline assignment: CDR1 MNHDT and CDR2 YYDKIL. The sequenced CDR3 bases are TGTGCTAGCAGTAGTCACTGGGGGGAAGAC. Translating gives CASSSHWGED. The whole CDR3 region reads CASSSHWGEDTQYF.

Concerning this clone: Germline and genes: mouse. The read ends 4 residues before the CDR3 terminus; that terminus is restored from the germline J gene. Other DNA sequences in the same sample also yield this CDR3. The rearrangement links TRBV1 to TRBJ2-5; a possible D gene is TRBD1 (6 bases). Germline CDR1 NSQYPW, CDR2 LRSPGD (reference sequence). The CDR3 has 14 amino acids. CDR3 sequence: CTCSADHRADTQYF. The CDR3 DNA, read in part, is TGCACCTGCAGTGCAGATCACAGGGCGGAC.

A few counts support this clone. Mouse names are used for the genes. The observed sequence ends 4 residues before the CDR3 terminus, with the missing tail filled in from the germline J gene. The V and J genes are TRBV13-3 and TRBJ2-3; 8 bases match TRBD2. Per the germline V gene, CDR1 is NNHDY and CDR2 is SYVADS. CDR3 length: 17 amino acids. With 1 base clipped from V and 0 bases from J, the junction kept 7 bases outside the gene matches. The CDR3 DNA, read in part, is TGTGCCAGCAGTGATCTGGGGGGCCCTCCTAGTGCAGAA. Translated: CASSDLGGPPSAE. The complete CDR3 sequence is CASSDLGGPPSAETLYF.

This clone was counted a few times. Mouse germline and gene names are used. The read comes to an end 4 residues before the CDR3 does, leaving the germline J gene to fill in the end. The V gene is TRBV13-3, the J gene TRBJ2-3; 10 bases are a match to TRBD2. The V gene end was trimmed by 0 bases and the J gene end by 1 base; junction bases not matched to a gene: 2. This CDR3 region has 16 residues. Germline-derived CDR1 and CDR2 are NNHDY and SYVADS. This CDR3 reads CASSDGLGGRAETLYF. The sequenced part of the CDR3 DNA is TGTGCCAGCAGTGATGGACTGGGGGGTCGTGCAGAA.

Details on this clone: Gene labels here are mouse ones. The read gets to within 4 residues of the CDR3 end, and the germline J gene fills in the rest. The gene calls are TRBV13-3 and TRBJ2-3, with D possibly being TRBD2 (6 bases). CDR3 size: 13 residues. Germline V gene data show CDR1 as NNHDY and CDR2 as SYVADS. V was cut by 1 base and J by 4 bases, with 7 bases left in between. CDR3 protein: CASSDLGTETLYF. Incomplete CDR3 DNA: TGTGCCAGCAGTGATCTGGGGACAGAA.

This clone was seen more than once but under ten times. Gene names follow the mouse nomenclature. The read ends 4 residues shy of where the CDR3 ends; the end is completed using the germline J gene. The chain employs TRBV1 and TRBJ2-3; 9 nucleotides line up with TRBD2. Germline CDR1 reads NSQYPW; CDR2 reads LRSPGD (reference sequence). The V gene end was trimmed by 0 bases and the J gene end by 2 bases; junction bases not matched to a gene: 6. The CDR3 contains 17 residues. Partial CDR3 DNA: TGCACCTGCAGTGCAGATTTGGGGGGGCGCGTTGCAGAA. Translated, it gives CTCSADLGGRVAE. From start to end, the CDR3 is CTCSADLGGRVAETLYF.

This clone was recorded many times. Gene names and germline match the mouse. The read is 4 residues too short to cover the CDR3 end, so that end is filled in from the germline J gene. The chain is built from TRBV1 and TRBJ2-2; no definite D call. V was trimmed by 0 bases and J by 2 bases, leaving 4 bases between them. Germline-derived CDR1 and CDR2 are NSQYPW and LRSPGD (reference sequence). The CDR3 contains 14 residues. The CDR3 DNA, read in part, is TGCACCTGCAGTGCAGAGAGGAACACCGGG. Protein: CTCSAERNTG. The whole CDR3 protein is CTCSAERNTGQLYF.

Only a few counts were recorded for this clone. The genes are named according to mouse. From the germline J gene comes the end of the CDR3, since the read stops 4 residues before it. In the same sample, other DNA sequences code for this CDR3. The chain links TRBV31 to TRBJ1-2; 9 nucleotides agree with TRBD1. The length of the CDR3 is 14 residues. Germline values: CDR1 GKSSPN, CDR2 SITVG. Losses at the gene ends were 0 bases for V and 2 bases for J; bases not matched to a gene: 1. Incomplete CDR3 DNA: TGTGCCTGGAGTCTTGGGACAGGGAACTCC. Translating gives CAWSLGTGNS. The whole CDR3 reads CAWSLGTGNSDYTF.

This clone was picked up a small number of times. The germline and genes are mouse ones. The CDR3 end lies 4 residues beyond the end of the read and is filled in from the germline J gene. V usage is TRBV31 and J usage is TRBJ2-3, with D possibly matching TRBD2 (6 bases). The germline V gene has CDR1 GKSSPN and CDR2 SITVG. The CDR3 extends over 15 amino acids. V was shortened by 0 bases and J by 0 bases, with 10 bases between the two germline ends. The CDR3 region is CAWSLAWGSAETLYF. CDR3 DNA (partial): TGTGCCTGGAGTCTAGCCTGGGGTAGTGCAGAA. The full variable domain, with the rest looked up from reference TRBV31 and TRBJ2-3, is AQTIHQWPVAEIKAVGSPLSLGCTIKGKSSPNLYWYWQATGGTLQQLFYSITVGQVESVVQLNLSASRPKDDQFILSTEKLLLSHSGFYLCAWSLAWGSAETLYFGSGTRLTVL.

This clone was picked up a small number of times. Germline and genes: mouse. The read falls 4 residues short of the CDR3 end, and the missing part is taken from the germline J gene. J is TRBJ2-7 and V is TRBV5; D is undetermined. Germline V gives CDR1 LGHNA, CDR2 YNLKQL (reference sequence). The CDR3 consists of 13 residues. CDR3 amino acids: CASSQDTIYEQYF. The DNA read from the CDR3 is TGTGCCAGCAGCCAAGACACTATTTAT.

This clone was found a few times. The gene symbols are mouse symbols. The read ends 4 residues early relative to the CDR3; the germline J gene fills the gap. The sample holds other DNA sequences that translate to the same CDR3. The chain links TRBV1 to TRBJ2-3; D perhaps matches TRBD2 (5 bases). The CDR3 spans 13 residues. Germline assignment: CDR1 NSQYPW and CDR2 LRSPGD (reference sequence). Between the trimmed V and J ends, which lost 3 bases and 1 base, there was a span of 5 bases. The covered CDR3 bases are TGCACCTGCAGTGCTGGGGGTGCAGAA. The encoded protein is CTCSAGGAE. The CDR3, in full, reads CTCSAGGAETLYF.

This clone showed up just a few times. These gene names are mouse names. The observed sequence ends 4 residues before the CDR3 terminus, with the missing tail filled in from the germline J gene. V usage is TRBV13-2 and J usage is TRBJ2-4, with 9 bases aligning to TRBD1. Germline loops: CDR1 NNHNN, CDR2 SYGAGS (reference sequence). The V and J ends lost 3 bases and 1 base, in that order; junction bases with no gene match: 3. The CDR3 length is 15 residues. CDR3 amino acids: CASGVRQGGQNTLYF. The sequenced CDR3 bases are TGTGCCAGCGGTGTCCGACAGGGGGGTCAAAAC.

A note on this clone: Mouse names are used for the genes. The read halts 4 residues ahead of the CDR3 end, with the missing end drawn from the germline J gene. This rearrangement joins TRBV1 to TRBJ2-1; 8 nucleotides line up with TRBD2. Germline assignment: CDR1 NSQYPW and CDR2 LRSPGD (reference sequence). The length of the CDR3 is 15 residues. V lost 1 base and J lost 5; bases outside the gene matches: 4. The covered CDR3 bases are TGCACCTGCAGTGCAGCGGGGGGGCGCAATGCT. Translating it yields CTCSAAGGRNA. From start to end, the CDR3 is CTCSAAGGRNAEQFF.

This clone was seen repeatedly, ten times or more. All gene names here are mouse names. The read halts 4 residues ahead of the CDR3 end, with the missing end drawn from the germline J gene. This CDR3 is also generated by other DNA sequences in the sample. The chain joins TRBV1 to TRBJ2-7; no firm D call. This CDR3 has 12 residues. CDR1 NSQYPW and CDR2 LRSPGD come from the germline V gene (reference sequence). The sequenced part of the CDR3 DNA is TGCACCTGCAGTGCAGAAGGGTAT. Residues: CTCSAEGY. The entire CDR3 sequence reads CTCSAEGYEQYF. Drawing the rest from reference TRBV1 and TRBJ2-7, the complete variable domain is VTLLEQNPRWRLVPRGQAVNLRCILKNSQYPWMSWYQQDLQKQLQWLFTLRSPGDKEVKSLPGADYLATRVTDTELRLQVANMSQGRTLYCTCSAEGYEQYFGPGTRLTVL.

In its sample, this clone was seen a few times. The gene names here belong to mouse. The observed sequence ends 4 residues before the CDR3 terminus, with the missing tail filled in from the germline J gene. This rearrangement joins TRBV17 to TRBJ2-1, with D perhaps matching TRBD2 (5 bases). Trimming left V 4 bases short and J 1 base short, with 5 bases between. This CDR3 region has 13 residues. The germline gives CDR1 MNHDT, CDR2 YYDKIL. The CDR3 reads CASSMGNYAEQFF. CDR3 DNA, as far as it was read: TGTGCTAGCAGTATGGGGAACTATGCT.

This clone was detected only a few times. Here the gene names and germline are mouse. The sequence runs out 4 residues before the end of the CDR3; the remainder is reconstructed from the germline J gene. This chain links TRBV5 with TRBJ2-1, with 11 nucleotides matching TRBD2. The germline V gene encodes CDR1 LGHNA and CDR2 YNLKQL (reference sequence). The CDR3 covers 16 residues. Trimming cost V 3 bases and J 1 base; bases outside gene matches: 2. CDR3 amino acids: CASSHRLGGNYAEQFF. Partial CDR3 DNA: TGTGCCAGCAGCCACCGACTGGGGGGGAACTATGCT.

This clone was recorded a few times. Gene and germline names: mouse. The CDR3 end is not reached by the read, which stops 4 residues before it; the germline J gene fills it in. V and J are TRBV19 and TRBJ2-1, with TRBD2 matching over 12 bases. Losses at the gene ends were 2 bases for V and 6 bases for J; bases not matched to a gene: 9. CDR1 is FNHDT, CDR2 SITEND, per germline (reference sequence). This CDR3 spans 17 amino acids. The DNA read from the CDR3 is TGTGCCAGCAGTATCCACTCGACTGGGGGGGCCGGTGCT. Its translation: CASSIHSTGGAGA. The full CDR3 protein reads CASSIHSTGGAGAEQFF.

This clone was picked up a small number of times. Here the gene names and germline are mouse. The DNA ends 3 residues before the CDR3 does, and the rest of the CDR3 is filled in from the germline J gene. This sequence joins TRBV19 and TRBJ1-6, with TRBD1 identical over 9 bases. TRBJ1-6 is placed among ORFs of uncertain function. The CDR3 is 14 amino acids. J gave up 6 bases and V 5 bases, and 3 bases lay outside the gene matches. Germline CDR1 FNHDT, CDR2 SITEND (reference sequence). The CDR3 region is CASSRDRANSPLYF. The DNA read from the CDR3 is TGTGCCAGCAGCCGGGACAGGGCTAATTCGCCC.

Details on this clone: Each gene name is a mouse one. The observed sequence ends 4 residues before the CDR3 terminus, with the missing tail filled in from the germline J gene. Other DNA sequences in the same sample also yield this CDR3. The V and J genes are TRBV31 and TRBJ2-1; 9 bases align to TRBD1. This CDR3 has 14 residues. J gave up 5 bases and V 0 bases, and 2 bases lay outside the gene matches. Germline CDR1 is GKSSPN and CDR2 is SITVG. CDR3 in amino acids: CAWSLRTGDAEQFF. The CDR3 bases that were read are TGTGCCTGGAGTCTGAGGACAGGGGATGCT.

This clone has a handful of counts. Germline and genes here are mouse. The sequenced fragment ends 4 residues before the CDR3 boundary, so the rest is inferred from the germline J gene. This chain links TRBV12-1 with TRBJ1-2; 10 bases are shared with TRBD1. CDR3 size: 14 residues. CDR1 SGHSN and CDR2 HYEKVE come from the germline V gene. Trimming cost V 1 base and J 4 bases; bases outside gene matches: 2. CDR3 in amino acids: CASSLGTGVSDYTF. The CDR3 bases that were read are TGTGCCAGCTCTCTTGGGACAGGGGTCTCC.

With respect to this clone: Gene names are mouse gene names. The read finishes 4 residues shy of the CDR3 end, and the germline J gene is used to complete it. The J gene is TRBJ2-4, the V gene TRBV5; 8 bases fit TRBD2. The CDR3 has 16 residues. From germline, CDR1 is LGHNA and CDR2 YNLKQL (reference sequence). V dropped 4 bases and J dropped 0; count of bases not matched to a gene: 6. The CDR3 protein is CASSPRLGWSQNTLYF. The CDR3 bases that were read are TGTGCCAGCAGCCCTCGACTGGGGTGGAGTCAAAAC.

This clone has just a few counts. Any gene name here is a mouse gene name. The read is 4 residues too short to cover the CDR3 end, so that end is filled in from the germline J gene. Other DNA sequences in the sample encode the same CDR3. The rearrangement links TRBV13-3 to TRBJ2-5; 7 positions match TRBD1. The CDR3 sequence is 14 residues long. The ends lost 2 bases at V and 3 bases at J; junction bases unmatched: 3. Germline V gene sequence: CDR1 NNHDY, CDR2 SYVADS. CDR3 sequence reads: CASSDPGQQDTQYF. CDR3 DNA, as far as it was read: TGTGCCAGCAGTGACCCGGGACAGCAAGAC.

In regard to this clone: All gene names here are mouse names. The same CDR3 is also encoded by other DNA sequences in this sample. The covered CDR3 bases are TGTGCCAGCAGGACAGATGCAAACTCC. The encoded protein is CASRTDANS. The full CDR3 reads CASRTDANSDYTF. This chain connects TRBV13-3 to TRBJ1-2, with a tentative D call TRBD1 (5 bases). The read comes to an end 4 residues before the CDR3 does, leaving the germline J gene to fill in the end. CDR1 is NNHDY, CDR2 SYVADS, per germline. The CDR3 length is 13 residues. Trimming removed 5 bases at V and 0 bases at J, with 8 bases between.